The 17 T cell receptor beta chains presented below share a single source sample, sequenced in a study of early T cells in non-severe SARS-CoV-2 infection. TCRdb reprocessed the 5' RACE reads with MiXCR, giving one entry per CDR3 protein. Seen here are 59,000 or so distinct CDR3 sequences, approximately 12% observed once, and the top ten hold approximately 1.3%. Sequenced material: whole blood, taken at baseline. The source of these receptors is an adult who was a healthcare worker with PCR-confirmed SARS-CoV-2 infection or an uninfected control (not recorded which).

J is TRBJ2-1 and V is TRBV6-4, with D unclear. Trimming shortened V by 0 bases and J by 0 bases, and 9 bases separated the two germline ends. This CDR3 region has 16 residues. In germline, CDR1 is MRHNA, CDR2 SNTAGT. CDR3 region: CASSDSPESSYNEQFF. The CDR3 nucleotides are TGTGCCAGCAGTGACTCCCCGGAGAGCTCCTACAATGAGCAGTTCTTC.

The V and J genes are TRBV28 and TRBJ1-4; 8 bases map to TRBD1. This CDR3 region has 16 residues. Germline CDR1 reads MDHEN; CDR2 reads SYDVKM. After removal of 6 bases from V and 11 bases from J, the junction contained 17 bases not matched to a gene. Written as DNA, the CDR3 is TGTGCCAGCAGGCCCCGGGGGAAAGGACAGGGCGAGAAACTGTTTTTT. The encoded protein is CASRPRGKGQGEKLFF.

The chain has TRBV28 and TRBJ2-1; 7 bases are shared with TRBD2. The germline gives CDR1 MDHEN, CDR2 SYDVKM. The J segment lost 2 bases and the V segment lost 4 bases, leaving 5 bases of the junction unmatched. The CDR3 totals 15 residues. This CDR3 reads CASSSPGTTYNEQFF. The CDR3 DNA reads as TGTGCCAGCAGTTCGCCAGGGACTACCTACAATGAGCAGTTCTTC.

This clonotype was found a few times. The chain uses TRBV18 and TRBJ2-7; 7 bases are shared with TRBD2. CDR3 size: 13 residues. Germline loops: CDR1 KGHSH, CDR2 LQKENI. V lost 3 bases to trimming and J lost 7 bases; unmatched junction nucleotides: 6. The CDR3 protein is CASSPLAETEQYF. The DNA for the CDR3 is TGTGCCAGCTCACCTCTAGCGGAAACGGAGCAGTACTTC.

The chain couples TRBV7-2 to TRBJ2-3, with 8 positions matching TRBD2. CDR1 and CDR2 (germline): SGHTA, FQGNSA. V shed 2 bases, J shed 3 bases, and the junction held 7 bases outside the gene matches. The CDR3 runs 16 residues. The CDR3 DNA follows: TGTGCCAGCAGCTTAAGTGCGGGAGGTGTTACAGATACGCAGTATTTT. Its protein product is CASSLSAGGVTDTQYF.

The chain carries TRBV7-2 and TRBJ2-2; D unclear. The CDR3 has 16 residues. V lost 4 bases to trimming and J lost 1 base, with 13 bases between them. In germline, CDR1 is SGHTA, CDR2 FQGNSA. This CDR3 is CASSYIGPQNTGELFF. CDR3 DNA: TGTGCCAGCAGCTACATCGGACCTCAGAACACCGGGGAGCTGTTTTTT.

The table lists this clonotype with many counts. The chain's CDR3 is CSASLPGGLAGGTSSYNEQFF. The CDR3 nucleotides are TGCAGTGCTAGCCTCCCAGGAGGGCTAGCGGGAGGCACGAGCTCCTACAATGAGCAGTTCTTC. The chain employs TRBV20-1 and TRBJ2-1; TRBD2 aligns across 11 bases. This CDR3 is built from 21 residues. From germline, CDR1 is DFQATT and CDR2 SNEGSKA (reference sequence). J gave up 0 bases and V 3 bases, and 19 bases lay outside the gene matches.

This clonotype was detected only a few times. The chain has TRBV27 and TRBJ2-3, with D possibly matching TRBD2 (5 bases). Germline V gene lookup returns CDR1 MNHEY and CDR2 SMNVEV (reference sequence). V gave up 5 bases and J gave up 6 bases, with 12 bases separating them. This CDR3 has 13 amino acids. The CDR3 sequence is CASSLGGPDTQYF. The CDR3 coding sequence is TGTGCCAGCAGTCTCGGAGGTCCCGATACGCAGTATTTT.

This clonotype was seen only a few times. This chain's CDR3 is CASSSHGVVSADTQYF. CDR3 in DNA: TGTGCCAGCAGCTCCCATGGGGTAGTTAGTGCAGATACGCAGTATTTT. The J gene is TRBJ2-3, the V gene TRBV7-9; D is ambiguous. The CDR3 runs to 16 residues. Germline assignment: CDR1 SEHNR and CDR2 FQNEAQ (reference sequence). V was shortened by 4 bases and J by 4 bases, with 18 bases between the two germline ends.

The chain couples TRBV4-2 to TRBJ2-7, with 8 nucleotides matching TRBD1. Losses at the gene ends were 1 base for V and 2 bases for J; bases not matched to a gene: 7. Per germline, CDR1 LGHNA and CDR2 YNFKEQ. The CDR3 is 16 amino acids. The CDR3 sequence is CASSQGEGQAPYEQYF. CDR3 coding DNA: TGTGCCAGCAGCCAAGGAGAGGGACAGGCCCCCTACGAGCAGTACTTC.

This clonotype was seen a handful of times. This rearrangement joins TRBV20-1 to TRBJ1-6, with 10 bases that match TRBD1. This CDR3 contains 15 residues. The junction had 8 bases not matched to a gene; V was cut back by 5 bases and J by 7 bases. CDR1 is DFQATT and CDR2 is SNEGSKA in the germline V gene (reference sequence). CDR3 in DNA: TGCAGTGCTCCGGCGGGGACAGGGGAAAATTCACCCCTCCACTTT. Its protein is CSAPAGTGENSPLHF.

In its sample, this clonotype ranks as medium-sized (0.01 to 0.1%). The V and J genes are TRBV7-2 and TRBJ2-3, with 11 bases lining up with TRBD2. V was clipped by 6 bases and J by 3 bases; unmatched bases: 8. The germline gives CDR1 SGHTA, CDR2 FQGNSA. CDR3 size: 16 residues. CDR3 sequence (DNA): TGTGCCAGCAGTCCTCGACTAGCGGGATCAACAGATACGCAGTATTTT. This sequence encodes CASSPRLAGSTDTQYF.

This clonotype was counted only a few times. The chain recombines TRBV29-1 with TRBJ2-1; TRBD2 agrees at 10 bases. Germline V gives CDR1 SQVTM, CDR2 ANQGSEA. There are 17 residues in the CDR3. V was pared by 6 bases and J by 5 bases, with 16 bases of the junction left unmatched. CDR3 region: CSVHLIGSGGLNNEQFF. CDR3 nucleotide sequence: TGCAGCGTCCATCTCATCGGTAGCGGGGGGCTTAACAATGAGCAGTTCTTC.

The V gene is TRBV28, the J gene TRBJ2-3, with TRBD2 identical over 8 bases. The J segment lost 0 bases and the V segment lost 5 bases, leaving 10 bases of the junction unmatched. Germline lookup yields CDR1 MDHEN and CDR2 SYDVKM. This CDR3 has 17 amino acids. CDR3 residues: CASSPGVAGRSTDTQYF. For the CDR3, the DNA is TGTGCCAGCAGTCCCGGGGTAGCGGGACGTAGCACAGATACGCAGTATTTT.

This clonotype was recorded at least ten times. V usage is TRBV29-1 and J usage is TRBJ2-7; D uncertain. V was pared by 4 bases and J by 4 bases, with 11 bases between. This CDR3 comprises 12 residues. CDR1 SQVTM and CDR2 ANQGSEA come from the germline V gene. The CDR3 DNA is TGCAGCGTTGTTGGCAGTTCATACGAGCAGTACTTC. Translation gives CSVVGSSYEQYF.

In its sample, this clonotype was seen many times. V and J are TRBV19 and TRBJ2-2; D might be TRBD2 (6 bases). There are 18 residues in the CDR3. Germline V gene sequence: CDR1 LNHDA, CDR2 SQIVND (reference sequence). Trimming took 7 bases from V and 0 from J, leaving 21 bases between them. The CDR3 sequence is CASTQGIADIANTGELFF. In nucleotides, the CDR3 is TGTGCCAGTACCCAGGGAATAGCGGACATAGCGAACACCGGGGAGCTGTTTTTT.

CDR3 region: CSVAGGTSLFYEQYF. As DNA, the CDR3 is TGCAGCGTAGCCGGTGGGACTAGCCTTTTTTACGAGCAGTACTTC. V gene TRBV29-1 combines with J gene TRBJ2-7, with 9 bases fitting TRBD2. The CDR3 has 15 residues. The germline CDR1 and CDR2 sequences are SQVTM and ANQGSEA. Trimming cost V 6 bases and J 4 bases; bases outside gene matches: 13.